The 22 T cell receptor beta chains listed next were all sequenced from one sample in a study of blood T cells in healthy people across ages. With a J-beta primer mix and a sample-barcoded 5' primer, a second PCR ran 7 to 11 cycles. TCRdb re-analysed the 5' RACE reads in MiXCR, keeping a single row per CDR3 protein. This table has about 680,000 distinct CDR3 sequences, 45% to 50% appearing once. Sequencing used blood. These receptors originate from a woman aged 55-69 years in good health.

The chain has TRBV6-6 and TRBJ1-5; D is possibly TRBD1 (6 bases). The V gene's germline CDR1 is MNHNY and CDR2 SVGAGI (reference sequence). This CDR3 is built from 15 residues. V was cut by 6 bases and J by 0 bases, with 12 bases left in between. The CDR3 reads CASRPGDHSNQPQHF. CDR3 coding DNA: TGTGCCAGCAGACCAGGGGACCATAGCAATCAGCCCCAGCATTTT.

About this clonotype itself: Germline and junction disagree at one end, which may indicate a read error. J is TRBJ2-2 and V is TRBV7-2; D is unclear. The germline CDR1 and CDR2 sequences are SGHTA and FQGNSA. This CDR3 region has 12 residues. CDR3 sequence: CAGRLNTGELFF. The CDR3 DNA is TGTGCCGGCAGGTTAAACACCGGGGAGCTGTTTTTT.

The V and J genes are TRBV19 and TRBJ2-5, with TRBD1 identical over 8 bases. The J call may be wrong; the DNA end is better matched by TRBJ2-7. The germline V gene encodes CDR1 LNHDA and CDR2 SQIVND (reference sequence). The CDR3 covers 14 residues. The CDR3 loop reads CASMSGTGTYEQYF. The CDR3 DNA reads TGTGCCAGTATGTCCGGGACAGGAACCTACGAGCAGTACTTC.

The rearrangement joins TRBV12-3 or TRBV12-4 to TRBJ2-5, with TRBD2 matching 15 bases. V dropped 1 base and J dropped 7; count of bases not matched to a gene: 7. This CDR3 contains 17 residues. The DNA for the CDR3 is TGTGCCAGCAGTTTAGGGGGACTAGCGGGAGGAGTAGCGACCCAGTACTTC. It codes for CASSLGGLAGGVATQYF.

This clonotype was counted a single time. The chain links TRBV6-6 to TRBJ1-1; a possible D gene is TRBD1 (5 bases). Germline assignment: CDR1 MNHNY and CDR2 SVGAGI (reference sequence). V was shortened by 6 bases and J by 5 bases, with 10 bases between the two germline ends. The CDR3 totals 12 residues. CDR3 region: CASSPGFTEAFF. The CDR3 DNA follows: TGTGCCAGCAGCCCAGGGTTTACTGAAGCTTTCTTT.

Regarding this clonotype: One junction end does not reproduce the germline sequence, and a read error may be involved. This chain connects TRBV20-1 to TRBJ2-3; D is perhaps TRBD2 (6 bases). This CDR3 contains 16 residues. Germline CDR1 is DFQATT and CDR2 is SNEGSKA (reference sequence). The CDR3: CNALPWPGASTDTQYF. As DNA, the CDR3 is TGCAATGCTCTCCCATGGCCGGGAGCTAGCACAGATACGCAGTATTTT.

As concerns this clonotype: A much larger clone differs from this one at a single base, so this may be a read error. The chain links TRBV7-9 to TRBJ2-5, with D possibly matching TRBD1 (6 bases). Germline assignment: CDR1 SEHNR and CDR2 FQNEAQ (reference sequence). V was pared by 7 bases and J by 11 bases, with 20 bases between. CDR3 length equals 13 residues. CDR3 in DNA: TGTGCCAGCAAAGCTCAGGGGAAGGGTGAGCAGTACTTC. Translation: CASKAQGKGEQYF.

The sample holds one count of this clonotype. The gene calls are TRBV28 and TRBJ2-3; D possibly uses TRBD1 or TRBD2 (5 bases each). This CDR3 has 15 amino acids. Trimming took off 6 bases at V and 1 base at J, with 14 bases between the two ends. Germline lookup yields CDR1 MDHEN and CDR2 SYDVKM. The CDR3 DNA follows: TGTGCCAGCAGCAAGCCGGGACGGGGCACAGATACGCAGTATTTT. Translating gives CASSKPGRGTDTQYF.

With regard to this clonotype: One end of the junction is discordant with germline, which a read error may explain. The chain has TRBV7-2 and TRBJ2-7; D unresolved. This CDR3 has 12 amino acids. Per the germline V gene, CDR1 is SGHTA and CDR2 is FQGNSA. The CDR3 loop reads CASSLSGYGQYF. The CDR3 DNA reads TGTGCCAGCAGCTTATCCGGGTACGGGCAGTACTTC.

J is TRBJ2-2 and V is TRBV7-9; 9 bases fit TRBD2. Trimming removed 0 bases from V and 5 bases from J; junction bases left unmatched: 10. The CDR3 covers 18 residues. Germline CDR1 reads SEHNR; CDR2 reads FQNEAQ (reference sequence). As DNA, the CDR3 is TGTGCCAGCAGCTTAGCGTGGCTAGCGGGATTCTCTACCGGGGAGCTGTTTTTT. Translating gives CASSLAWLAGFSTGELFF.

The table lists this clonotype with a few counts. The chain is built from TRBV20-1 and TRBJ2-1, with a possible D match to TRBD2 (6 bases). The germline gives CDR1 DFQATT, CDR2 SNEGSKA (reference sequence). V was pared by 6 bases and J by 1 base, with 13 bases between. This CDR3 spans 14 amino acids. The CDR3 protein is CSAGSGESYNEQFF. The DNA of the CDR3 is TGCAGTGCGGGGTCGGGGGAATCCTACAATGAGCAGTTCTTC.

This clonotype came up a few times. DNA of the CDR3: TGTGCCAGCAGTTGGCGACAGGGGGACTACGAGCAGTACTTC. This translates into CASSWRQGDYEQYF. The chain combines TRBV7-2 with TRBJ2-7, with 9 bases aligning to TRBD1. This CDR3 is 14 amino acids long. J gave up 3 bases and V 6 bases, and 6 bases lay outside the gene matches. Germline V gene lookup returns CDR1 SGHTA and CDR2 FQGNSA.

The chain links TRBV7-9 to TRBJ2-5; unclear D gene. The CDR3 is made up of 15 amino acids. V dropped 3 bases and J dropped 3 bases, with 14 bases sitting between them. Germline V gives CDR1 SEHNR, CDR2 FQNEAQ (reference sequence). The CDR3 is CASSFGTRLEETQYF. In DNA, the CDR3 is TGTGCCAGCAGCTTCGGTACCAGGTTGGAAGAGACCCAGTACTTC. Using reference TRBV7-9 and TRBJ2-5 for the parts outside the CDR3, the full variable domain is DTGVSQNPRHKITKRGQNVTFRCDPISEHNRLYWYRQTLGQGPEFLTYFQNEAQLEKSRLLSDRFSAERPKGSFSTLEIQRTEQGDSAMYLCASSFGTRLEETQYFGPGTRLLVL.

The rearrangement uses TRBV7-6 and TRBJ2-5; D remains unclear. CDR1 SGHVS and CDR2 FNYEAQ come from the germline V gene. The ends were cut back, 5 bases at V and 3 bases at J, with 10 bases in the middle. The CDR3 sequence is 13 residues long. CDR3 DNA: TGTGCCAGCAGCCCATACTGGGAAGAGACCCAGTACTTC. It is translated as CASSPYWEETQYF.

This clonotype was detected a few times. The rearrangement uses TRBV27 and TRBJ2-3, with 7 bases identical to TRBD2. V lost 3 bases, J lost 3 bases, and 3 bases stayed unmatched. Per the germline V gene, CDR1 is MNHEY and CDR2 is SMNVEV (reference sequence). The CDR3 loop spans 14 amino acids. The CDR3 sequence: CASSFGGRTDTQYF. The DNA of the CDR3 is TGTGCCAGCAGTTTCGGGGGGAGGACAGATACGCAGTATTTT.

The CDR3 DNA reads TGTGCCAGCAGCTTAGTGGGCAGCCAGAGCTCCTACAATGAGCAGTTCTTC. Its protein product is CASSLVGSQSSYNEQFF. The genes are TRBV7-2 and TRBJ2-1; D is unresolved. V lost 1 base and J lost 0, with 13 bases in between. The CDR3 consists of 17 residues. Germline V gene data show CDR1 as SGHTA and CDR2 as FQGNSA.

V usage is TRBV23-1 and J usage is TRBJ2-3, with D perhaps matching TRBD1 (6 bases). TRBV23-1 has ORF status, its function being uncertain. CDR3 length: 16 residues. V gave up 0 bases and J gave up 2 bases, with 12 bases separating them. The CDR3 loop reads CASSQSEEGDTDTQYF. Here the CDR3 DNA reads TGCGCCAGCAGTCAATCAGAAGAGGGGGACACAGATACGCAGTATTTT.

This clonotype was seen a handful of times. V usage is TRBV18 and J usage is TRBJ2-1, with a tentative D call TRBD2 (6 bases). V lost 3 bases and J lost 5, with 17 bases in between. Germline V gene sequence: CDR1 KGHSH, CDR2 LQKENI. The CDR3 contains 16 residues. CDR3 sequence reads: CASSPGHGSFDNEQFF. In DNA form, the CDR3 reads TGTGCCAGCTCACCGGGTCACGGGAGTTTCGACAATGAGCAGTTCTTC.

The gene calls are TRBV4-2 and TRBJ2-1; 11 bases agree with TRBD2. V gave up 3 bases and J gave up 6 bases; unmatched junction bases: 7. This CDR3 spans 16 amino acids. Looked up from germline, CDR1 is LGHNA and CDR2 is YNFKEQ. The chain's CDR3 is CASSHLSGRGGNEQFF. CDR3 in DNA: TGTGCCAGCAGCCACCTTAGCGGGAGGGGCGGCAATGAGCAGTTCTTC.

The V gene is TRBV6-5, the J gene TRBJ2-3, with D possibly TRBD1 on 6 matching bases. V was cut by 0 bases and J by 2 bases, with 12 bases left in between. The germline gives CDR1 MNHEY, CDR2 SVGAGI. The CDR3 has 16 residues. This CDR3 is CASSYSHGDTTDTQYF. Here the CDR3 DNA reads TGTGCCAGCAGTTACTCACACGGGGACACCACAGATACGCAGTATTTT.

This sequence joins TRBV27 and TRBJ2-1, with TRBD2 identical over 8 bases. The germline CDR1 and CDR2 sequences are MNHEY and SMNVEV (reference sequence). The CDR3 loop spans 15 amino acids. Trimming cost V 10 bases and J 9 bases; bases outside gene matches: 17. The CDR3 reads CATHNPGLGLGEQFF. The CDR3 coding sequence is TGTGCCACCCATAACCCGGGACTAGGGTTGGGTGAGCAGTTCTTC.

V is TRBV29-1 and J is TRBJ2-7; D call uncertain. CDR1 and CDR2 (germline): SQVTM, ANQGSEA. CDR3 size: 13 residues. V was cut by 3 bases and J by 0 bases, with 9 bases left in between. The CDR3 spells CSVDKGGSYEQYF. The CDR3 DNA reads TGCAGCGTTGACAAGGGCGGCTCCTACGAGCAGTACTTC.